The subject of this entry is one TCR beta chain. The antigen it recognizes is unknown. No per-base quality is available; no much larger clone lies one base away. Library preparation used the immunoSEQ multiplex PCR assay. Processing in the source paper ran as follows. A statistical classification framework was built for diagnosing cytomegalovirus status from the catalog of TCR beta chain sequences. The immuneACCESS repertoire file appears here via TCRdb, limited to in-frame rearrangements. These files lack a portion of the clones; in checked studies, under half of the deficit traces to unresolved V genes, and the cause of the others is not known. V, J and clone size reflect that table, while D and trimming were determined from the DNA. In this sample the table shows 250,000 to 400,000 clones, 87% of which occur a single time. Over 1% of the sample lies in the top ten. The source of the sample is a study of cytomegalovirus exposure and HLA in healthy donors (dated by TCRdb to about 2017). For context, the study as a whole: According to a later analysis, one platform produced both the 100 to 150 validation repertoires and the approximately 660 repertoires of the first cohort. The study combined high-throughput TCR immunosequencing, statistical association of individual TCRs with disease status, and machine learning to predict cytomegalovirus infection status. The study was designed to test whether signatures of past pathogen exposure could be identified by cataloging public T cell receptors. A separate validation cohort of roughly 110 different subjects was used in addition to the approximately 700-subject first cohort.

The investigation overall reported the following: The authors suggested that the approach could potentially be extended to other disease states and immunological phenotypes. Three of the identified cytomegalovirus-associated TCR beta chains were confirmed in vitro to be specific for cytomegalovirus antigens. A later analysis found that TCRs clustered in the first cohort also tended to co-occur in the approximately 120 validation repertoires, with more than 90% of cluster scores above 0. Cytomegalovirus status was reported to be diagnosed by the classifier with high specificity and sensitivity in both the original and validation cohorts. All 120 or so repertoires were used to score co-occurrence in the validation cohort in a later analysis, because that analysis had no HLA typing for the cohort. In the study, some 160 TCR beta chains were listed as associated with cytomegalovirus. Across donors, most TCR sequences were observed very rarely, whereas some public TCRs were present in many individuals.

Separate from the roughly 700-subject first cohort, the validation cohort of 120 subjects was the group to which the donors belonged. Trimming removed 2 bases from V and 4 bases from J, leaving 17 bases between the germline ends. Sequences MNHEY (CDR1) and SVGAGI (CDR2) are obtained from the germline V gene. Including the terminal cysteine and phenylalanine, the CDR3 comprises 16 residues. CDR3 DNA only is kept here, 48 bases in frame from base 1. The receptor comes from a woman aged 30 to 39 in good health and CMV-seropositive. Material for sequencing was PBMCs. Recombination connected TRBV6-5 to TRBJ1-2; the D gene identity is not certain. The CDR3 protein: CASSYPAVFAVYGYTF. The base sequence is TGTGCCAGCAGTTACCCGGCGGTATTCGCGGTCTATGGCTACACCTTC.